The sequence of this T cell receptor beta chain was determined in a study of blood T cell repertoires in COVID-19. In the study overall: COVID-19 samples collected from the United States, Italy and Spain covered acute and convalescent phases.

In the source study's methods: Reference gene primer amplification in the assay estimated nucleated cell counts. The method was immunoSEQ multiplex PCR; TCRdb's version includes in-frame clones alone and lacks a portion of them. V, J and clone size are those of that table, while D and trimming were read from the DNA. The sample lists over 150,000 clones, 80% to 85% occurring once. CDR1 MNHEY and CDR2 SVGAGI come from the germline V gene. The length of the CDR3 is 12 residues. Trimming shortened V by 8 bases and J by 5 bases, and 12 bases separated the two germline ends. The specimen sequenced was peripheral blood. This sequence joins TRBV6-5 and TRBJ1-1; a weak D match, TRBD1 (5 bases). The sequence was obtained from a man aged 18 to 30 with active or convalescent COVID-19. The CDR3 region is CASYRRGTEAFF. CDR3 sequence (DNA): TGTGCCAGCTACAGGAGGGGAACTGAAGCTTTCTTT.